The subject of this entry is one T cell receptor beta chain. The data belong to a study of quantifying T cell responses using KT2 cells. Study in general: cDNA was made from DNase-treated RNA using alpha and beta constant primers.

The cDNA 3' end received a ligated oligonucleotide with a UMI. The first PCR ran 4 to 5 cycles with an equimolar RC1.1 and RC1.2 beta primer mix. TCRdb reprocessed the UMI-ligation and nested PCR reads with MiXCR, giving one entry per CDR3 protein. This sample carries approximately 41,000 distinct CDR3 sequences, over 15% of them seen once, and the ten largest clones take around two fifths. Germline-derived CDR1 and CDR2 are SGHTA and FQGNSA. V lost 4 bases, J lost 0 bases, and 13 bases lay in between. The CDR3 runs 17 residues. The clonotype comes from a human donor. Material: PBMCs spiked with cells of the T cell clone KT2. The chain is built from TRBV7-2 and TRBJ2-6, with D tentatively TRBD1 (5 bases). CDR3 in DNA: TGTGCCAGCAGCTCAGTTCCTCAGGGCTCTGGGGCCAACGTCCTGACTTTC. It codes for CASSSVPQGSGANVLTF.